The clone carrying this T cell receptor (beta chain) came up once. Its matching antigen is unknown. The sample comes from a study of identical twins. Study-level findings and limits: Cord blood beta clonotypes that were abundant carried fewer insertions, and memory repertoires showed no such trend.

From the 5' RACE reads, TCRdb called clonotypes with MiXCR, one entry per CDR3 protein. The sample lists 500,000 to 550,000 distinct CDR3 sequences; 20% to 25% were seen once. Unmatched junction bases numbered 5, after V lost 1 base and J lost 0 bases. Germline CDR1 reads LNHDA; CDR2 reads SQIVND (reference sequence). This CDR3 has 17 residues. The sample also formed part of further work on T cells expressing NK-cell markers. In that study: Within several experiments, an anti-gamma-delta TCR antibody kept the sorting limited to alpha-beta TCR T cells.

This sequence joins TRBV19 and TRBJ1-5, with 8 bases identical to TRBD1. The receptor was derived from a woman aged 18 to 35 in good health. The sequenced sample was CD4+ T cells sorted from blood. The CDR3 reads CASSIAQGAVSNQPQHF. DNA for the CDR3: TGTGCCAGTAGTATAGCCCAGGGGGCGGTTAGCAATCAGCCCCAGCATTTT. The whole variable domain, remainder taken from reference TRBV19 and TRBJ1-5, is DGGITQSPKYLFRKEGQNVTLSCEQNLNHDAMYWYRQDPGQGLRLIYYSQIVNDFQKGDIAEGYSVSREKKESFPLTVTSAQKNPTAFYLCASSIAQGAVSNQPQHFGDGTRLSIL.